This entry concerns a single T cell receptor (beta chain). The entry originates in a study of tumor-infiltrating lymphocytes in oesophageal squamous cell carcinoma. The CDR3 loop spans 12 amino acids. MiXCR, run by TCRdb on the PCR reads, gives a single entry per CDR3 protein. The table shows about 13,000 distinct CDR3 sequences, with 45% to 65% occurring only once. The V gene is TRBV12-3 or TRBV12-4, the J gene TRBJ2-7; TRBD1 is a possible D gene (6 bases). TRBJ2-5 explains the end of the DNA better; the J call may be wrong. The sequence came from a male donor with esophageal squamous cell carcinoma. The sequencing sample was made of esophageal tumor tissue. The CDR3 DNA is TGTGCCAGCGGGGGCGTCCAAGAGACCCAGTACTTC. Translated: CASGGVQETQYF.